Listed here are 7 T cell receptor beta chains from one sample, sequenced in a study of cytomegalovirus exposure and HLA in healthy donors. PCR amplification relied on 60 Vbeta primers (plus 13 Jbeta primers). TCRdb keeps only in-frame clones here, not all; method: immunoSEQ multiplex PCR. Of fewer than 150,000 clones listed, roughly 75% are singletons. Sequences were obtained from PBMCs. The source is a man aged 25-45 years in good health and CMV-seronegative.

A word on this clone: The identical CDR3 is also encoded by other nucleotide sequences in the sample. The rearrangement joins TRBV5-1 to TRBJ1-2; D not resolved. The CDR3 length is 15 residues. Germline V gene lookup returns CDR1 SGHRS and CDR2 YFSETQ. V shed 2 bases and J shed 0 bases, with 11 bases lying between them. CDR3 sequence: CASSLGGRSNYGYTF. In DNA form, the CDR3 reads TGCGCCAGCAGCTTAGGAGGGAGATCTAACTATGGCTACACCTTC.

The sample holds one count of this clone. The V call is TRBV5-1, the J call TRBJ1-1, with TRBD1 matching over 9 bases. Germline-derived CDR1 and CDR2 are SGHRS and YFSETQ. The CDR3 spans 13 residues. Trimming at V came to 2 bases and at J to 6 bases, leaving 2 bases not matched to a gene. CDR3 residues: CASSFTGGPEAFF. As DNA, the CDR3 is TGCGCCAGCAGCTTTACAGGGGGCCCTGAAGCTTTCTTT.

This clone has a handful of counts. The V gene is TRBV29-1, the J gene TRBJ2-2, with 11 bases matching TRBD1. The ends lost 6 bases at V and 3 bases at J; junction bases unmatched: 0. This CDR3 region has 13 residues. The germline V gene encodes CDR1 SQVTM and CDR2 ANQGSEA. The CDR3 coding sequence is TGCAGCGTGGGACAGGGGGACACCGGGGAGCTGTTTTTT. It yields the protein CSVGQGDTGELFF.

V is TRBV27 and J is TRBJ1-1; a possible D gene is TRBD1 (5 bases). Germline V CDR1 and CDR2: MNHEY, SMNVEV (reference sequence). V lost 9 bases to trimming and J lost 7 bases, with 21 bases between them. The CDR3 sequence is 14 residues long. CDR3 nucleotides: TGTGCCAGTAGGCTGGGAGGGGTGGCTGTTGAAGCTTTCTTT. Translated: CASRLGGVAVEAFF.

This chain links TRBV5-5 with TRBJ1-1, with 7 bases lining up with TRBD1. The V and J ends lost 2 bases and 10 bases, in that order; junction bases with no gene match: 11. The CDR3 consists of 14 residues. Germline V gene sequence: CDR1 SGHKS, CDR2 YYEKEE (reference sequence). DNA for the CDR3: TGTGCCAGCAGCTTAATCCACTACAGGGGAACAGCTTTCTTT. Protein: CASSLIHYRGTAFF.

The gene calls are TRBV11-2 and TRBJ2-5, with a tentative D call TRBD2 (5 bases). Germline V CDR1 and CDR2: SGHAT, FQNNGV. The ends were cut back, 5 bases at V and 5 bases at J, with 6 bases in the middle. The length of the CDR3 is 11 residues. As DNA, the CDR3 is TGTGCCAGCAGCCGCGGGGAGACCCAGTACTTC. Translation gives CASSRGETQYF.

With regard to this clone: The same CDR3 is also encoded by other DNA sequences in this sample. CDR3: CASSSFRAAGEKLFF. CDR3 sequence (DNA): TGTGCCAGCAGTTCCTTCCGCGCCGCGGGTGAAAAACTGTTTTTT. The chain uses TRBV28 and TRBJ1-4; D is undetermined. Germline V gene data show CDR1 as MDHEN and CDR2 as SYDVKM. V was clipped by 4 bases and J by 7 bases, with 16 bases between them. The CDR3 spans 15 residues. Based on the CDR3 plus reference TRBV28 and TRBJ1-4, the full variable domain is DVKVTQSSRYLVKRTGEKVFLECVQDMDHENMFWYRQDPGLGLRLIYFSYDVKMKEKGDIPEGYSVSREKKERFSLILESASTNQTSMYLCASSSFRAAGEKLFFGSGTQLSVL.